This TCR beta chain was captured in a study of neurological immune-mediated disorders. Study-level information: Secondary progressive disease was present in 3, and relapsing-remitting disease in roughly 30, of the approximately 35 multiple sclerosis patients.

In this sample, this clonotype turned up many times. What it recognizes is unknown. Points from the study as a whole: Neither clinical nor MRI features were associated with the multiple sclerosis repertoire cluster.

After removal of 8 bases from V and 2 bases from J, the junction contained 9 bases not matched to a gene. CDR3 length: 15 residues. Germline V gene sequence: CDR1 SGHTA, CDR2 FQGNSA. TCRdb reprocessed the 5' RACE reads with MiXCR, giving one entry per CDR3 protein. The sample shows around 62,000 distinct CDR3 sequences, approximately 4.1% of them seen only once. The TCR comes from a man aged 50-60 years with multiple sclerosis. Material: PBMCs. This sequence joins TRBV7-2 and TRBJ2-5, with TRBD1 identical over 9 bases. This chain's CDR3 is CASGDRVNLQETQYF. As DNA, the CDR3 is TGTGCCAGCGGGGACAGGGTTAACTTACAAGAGACCCAGTACTTC.